The source of this T cell receptor beta chain is a study of blood T cells in healthy people across ages. Study-wide results and limits: TCR beta diversity per million T cells fell roughly linearly with age. The authors considered diversity estimates from one million T cells to be underestimates.

On this clonotype: The antigen remains unidentified.

Every sample gave at least 5 micrograms of total RNA when it was extracted. Primed by a sample-barcoded 5' primer and a J-beta primer mix, a second PCR proceeded for roughly 7 to 12 cycles. Each sample yielded at least 3 million CDR3-containing paired-end reads. TCRdb independently ran MiXCR on the 5' RACE reads; one entry per CDR3 protein. The data contain some 1.5 million distinct CDR3 sequences, roughly 28% of them singletons. Per the germline V gene, CDR1 is MDHEN and CDR2 is SYDVKM. The CDR3 extends over 15 amino acids. Trimming cost V 6 bases and J 3 bases; bases outside gene matches: 9. The TCR originated in a woman aged 25 to 39 in good health. The sequencing input was blood. The genes are TRBV28 and TRBJ1-2; TRBD1 matches at 8 bases. CDR3 region: CASRPPQGADYGYTF. The CDR3 coding sequence is TGTGCCAGCAGACCACCCCAGGGGGCGGACTATGGCTACACCTTC.